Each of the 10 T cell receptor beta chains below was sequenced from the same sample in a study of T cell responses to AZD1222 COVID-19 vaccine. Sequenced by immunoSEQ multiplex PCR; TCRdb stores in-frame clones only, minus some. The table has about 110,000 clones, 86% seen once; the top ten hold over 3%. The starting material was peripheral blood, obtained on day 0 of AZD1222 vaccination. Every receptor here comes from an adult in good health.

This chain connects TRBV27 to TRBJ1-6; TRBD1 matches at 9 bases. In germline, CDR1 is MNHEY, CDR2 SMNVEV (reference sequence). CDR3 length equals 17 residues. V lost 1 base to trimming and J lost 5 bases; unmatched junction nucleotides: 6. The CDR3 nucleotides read TGTGCCAGCAGTTTATGGGGGGACAGGGCGAATAATTCACCCCTCCACTTT. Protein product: CASSLWGDRANNSPLHF.

The CDR3 sequence: CASSEGQSTEAFF. CDR3 bases: TGCGCCAGCAGCGAGGGACAGTCCACTGAAGCTTTCTTT. This chain joins TRBV5-1 and TRBJ1-1, with 7 bases that match TRBD1. With 4 bases clipped from V and 4 bases from J, the junction kept 4 bases outside the gene matches. The CDR3 consists of 13 residues. Looked up from germline, CDR1 is SGHRS and CDR2 is YFSETQ.

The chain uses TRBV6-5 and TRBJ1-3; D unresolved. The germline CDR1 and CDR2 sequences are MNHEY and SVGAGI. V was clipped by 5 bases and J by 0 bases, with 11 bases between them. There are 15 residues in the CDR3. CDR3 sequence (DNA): TGTGCCAGCAGTCAGCAGGTCGTCTCTGGAAACACCATATATTTT. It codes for CASSQQVVSGNTIYF.

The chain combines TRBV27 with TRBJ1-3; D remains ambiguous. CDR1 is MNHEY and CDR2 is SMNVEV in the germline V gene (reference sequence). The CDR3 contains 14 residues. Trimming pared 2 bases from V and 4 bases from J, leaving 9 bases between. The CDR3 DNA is TGTGCCAGCAGTTTAGGACTGTTGGGAAACACCATATATTTT. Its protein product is CASSLGLLGNTIYF.

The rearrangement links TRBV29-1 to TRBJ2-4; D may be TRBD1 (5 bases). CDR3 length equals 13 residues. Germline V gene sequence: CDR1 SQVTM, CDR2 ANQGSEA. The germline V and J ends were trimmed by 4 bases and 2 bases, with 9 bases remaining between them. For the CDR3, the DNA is TGCAGCGTTGCCGACAGATCCAAAAACATTCAGTACTTC. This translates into CSVADRSKNIQYF.

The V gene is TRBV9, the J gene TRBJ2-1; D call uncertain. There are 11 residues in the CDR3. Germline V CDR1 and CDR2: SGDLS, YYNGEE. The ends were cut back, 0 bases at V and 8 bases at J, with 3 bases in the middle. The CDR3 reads CASSVEYEQFF. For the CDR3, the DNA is TGTGCCAGCAGCGTAGAATATGAGCAGTTCTTC.

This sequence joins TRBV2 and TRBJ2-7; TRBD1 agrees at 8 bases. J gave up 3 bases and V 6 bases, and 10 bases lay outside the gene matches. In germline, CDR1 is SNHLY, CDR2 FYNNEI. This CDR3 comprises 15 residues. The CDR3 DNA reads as TGTGCCAGCAGGACAGGCACAGGGGGAAGCTACGAGCAGTACTTC. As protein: CASRTGTGGSYEQYF.

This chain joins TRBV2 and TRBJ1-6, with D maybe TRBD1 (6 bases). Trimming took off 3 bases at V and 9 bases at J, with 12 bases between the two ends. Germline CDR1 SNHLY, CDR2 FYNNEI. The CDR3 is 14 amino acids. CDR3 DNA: TGTGCCAGCAGTGACGCAGGGGAAGGTTCACCCCTCCACTTT. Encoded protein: CASSDAGEGSPLHF.

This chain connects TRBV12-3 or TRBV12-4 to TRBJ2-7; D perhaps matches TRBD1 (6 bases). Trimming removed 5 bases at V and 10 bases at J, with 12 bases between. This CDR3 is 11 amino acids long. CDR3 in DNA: TGTGCCAGCAGTCAACAGGGAAGACAGTACTTC. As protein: CASSQQGRQYF.

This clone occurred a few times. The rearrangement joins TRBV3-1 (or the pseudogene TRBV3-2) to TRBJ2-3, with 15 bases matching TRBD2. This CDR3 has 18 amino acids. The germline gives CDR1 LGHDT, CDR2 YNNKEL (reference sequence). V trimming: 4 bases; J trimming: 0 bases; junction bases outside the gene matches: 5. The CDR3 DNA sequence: TGTGCCAGCAGCCCGGGACTAGCGGGGGGCACTAGCACAGATACGCAGTATTTT. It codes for CASSPGLAGGTSTDTQYF.